This TCR beta chain comes out of a study of blood T cell repertoires in COVID-19. Study at large: Samples of COVID-19 (acute and convalescent) were obtained from the United States, Italy and Spain. Sample material is recorded as cDNA or gDNA derived from T cells, B-cell-depleted T cells, or PBMCs.

V dropped 4 bases and J dropped 6 bases, with 12 bases sitting between them. CDR1 is SNHLY, CDR2 FYNNEI, per germline. The CDR3 loop spans 14 amino acids. Patients at the Seattle site were enrolled during active infection and followed longitudinally. Repertoires were generated with immunoSEQ multiplex PCR, while TCRdb's copy carries only in-frame clones and drops some. The sample consists of approximately 180,000 clones, roughly 79% of them appearing once. The genes are TRBV2 and TRBJ1-4; the D gene is possibly TRBD1 (5 bases). The receptor comes from a woman aged 80 or over with COVID-19, enrolled during active disease. The specimen was peripheral blood. The CDR3 DNA reads as TGTGCCAGCAGTGGTCGGGGGGAGGATGAAAAACTGTTTTTT. Translation: CASSGRGEDEKLFF.